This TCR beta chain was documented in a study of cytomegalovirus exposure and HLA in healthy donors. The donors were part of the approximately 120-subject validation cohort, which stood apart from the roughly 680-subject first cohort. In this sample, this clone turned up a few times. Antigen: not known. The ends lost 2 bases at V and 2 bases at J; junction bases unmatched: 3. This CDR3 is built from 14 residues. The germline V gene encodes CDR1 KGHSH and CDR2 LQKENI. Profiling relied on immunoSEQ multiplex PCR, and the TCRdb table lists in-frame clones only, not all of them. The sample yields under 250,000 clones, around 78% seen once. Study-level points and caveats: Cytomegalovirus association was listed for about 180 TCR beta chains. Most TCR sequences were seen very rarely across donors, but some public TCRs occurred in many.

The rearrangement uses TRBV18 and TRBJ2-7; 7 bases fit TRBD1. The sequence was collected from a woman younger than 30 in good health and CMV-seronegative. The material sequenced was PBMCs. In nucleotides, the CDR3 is TGTGCCAGCTCACCATCCACAGGGGCCTACGAGCAGTACTTC. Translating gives CASSPSTGAYEQYF. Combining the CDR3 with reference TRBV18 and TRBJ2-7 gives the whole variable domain NAGVMQNPRHLVRRRGQEARLRCSPMKGHSHVYWYRQLPEEGLKFMVYLQKENIIDESGMPKERFSAEFPKEGPSILRIQQVVRGDSAAYFCASSPSTGAYEQYFGPGTRLTVT.